The clone carrying this TCR beta chain was detected a few times. The record originates from a study of blood T cell repertoires in COVID-19. Background on the study: T cells, B-cell-depleted T cells, or PBMCs supplied cDNA or gDNA.

Under the authors' procedure: Amplification of reference gene primers provided the estimated nucleated cell counts. This table comes from immunoSEQ multiplex PCR, and its TCRdb copy is limited to in-frame clones, with some not included. The DNA gave D and trimming, while V, J and clone size come from that table. Of some 46,000 clones detected, over 80% appear once; the ten largest clones hold over 4%. The source material was peripheral blood. This receptor was identified in a human donor in a cohort sampled during active COVID-19.

The CDR3 region is CASSLGSGGGQPQHF. Written as DNA, the CDR3 is TGTGCCAGCAGCTTAGGTTCAGGGGGCGGTCAGCCCCAGCATTTT. The genes are TRBV7-9 and TRBJ1-5; 8 bases fit TRBD1. V trimming: 1 base; J trimming: 6 bases; junction bases outside the gene matches: 5. Germline V gene lookup returns CDR1 SEHNR and CDR2 FQNEAQ (reference sequence). The CDR3 is 15 residues long.